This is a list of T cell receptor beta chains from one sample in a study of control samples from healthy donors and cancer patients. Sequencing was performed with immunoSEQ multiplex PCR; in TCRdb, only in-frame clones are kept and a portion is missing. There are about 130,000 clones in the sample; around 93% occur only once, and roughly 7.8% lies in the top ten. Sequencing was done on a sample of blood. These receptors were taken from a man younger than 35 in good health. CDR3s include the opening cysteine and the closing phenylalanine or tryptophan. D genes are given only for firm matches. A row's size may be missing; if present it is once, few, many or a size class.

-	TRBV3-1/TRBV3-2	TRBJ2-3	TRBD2	TGTGCCAGCAGCCAAGAATGGCCTAGCGGGGACGCAGATACGCAGTATTTT	CASSQEWPSGDADTQYF
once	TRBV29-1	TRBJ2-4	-	TGCAGCGTTCGTCCCACGGTGGACATTCAGTACTTC	CSVRPTVDIQYF
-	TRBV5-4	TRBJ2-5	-	TGTGCCAGCAGCTTACAGGGAAGCCAAGAGACCCAGTACTTC	CASSLQGSQETQYF
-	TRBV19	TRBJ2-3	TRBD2	TGTGCCAGTAGTACCGACCGGGAGGTAGCGGGGGGTACAGATACGCAGTATTTT	CASSTDREVAGGTDTQYF
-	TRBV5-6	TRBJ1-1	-	TGTGCCAGCAGCTCAATGAACACTGAAGCTTTCTTT	CASSSMNTEAFF
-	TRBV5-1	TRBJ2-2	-	TGCGCCAGCAGCTTGGGAGCTGTTCGGGGGTCCGGGGAGCTGTTTTTT	CASSLGAVRGSGELFF
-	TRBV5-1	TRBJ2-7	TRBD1	TGCGCCAGCAGCTTGGGGGACAGGGTCAACGAGCAGTACTTC	CASSLGDRVNEQYF
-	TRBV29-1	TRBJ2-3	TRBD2	TGCAGCGGGGGGGGTGAGGGTGGCACAGATACGCAGTATTTT	CSGGGEGGTDTQYF
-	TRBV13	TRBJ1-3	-	TGTGCCAGCAGCTTAGGCGACTTTTTGAGCTCTGGAAACACCATATATTTT	CASSLGDFLSSGNTIYF
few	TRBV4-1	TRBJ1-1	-	TGCGCCAGCAGCCAAGAAAGGGCGAACACTGAAGCTTTCTTT	CASSQERANTEAFF
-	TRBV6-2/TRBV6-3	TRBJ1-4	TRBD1	TGTGCCAGCAGTTACTTTTACAGGGGGCTTTTGGGGGATGAAAAACTGTTTTTT	CASSYFYRGLLGDEKLFF
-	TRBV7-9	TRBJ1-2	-	TGTGCCAGCAGCAACAGACAGGAGGGAGACTATGGCTACACCTTC	CASSNRQEGDYGYTF
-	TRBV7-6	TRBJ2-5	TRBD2	TGTGCCAGCAGCTTAACGCTAGCGGGGACCCAGTACTTC	CASSLTLAGTQYF
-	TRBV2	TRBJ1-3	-	TGTGCCAGCAGTGAAGACGGGGGGCTGAGGGGAAACACCATATATTTT	CASSEDGGLRGNTIYF
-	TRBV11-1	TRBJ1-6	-	TGTGCCAGCAGCTTGGGGGAGGGTTCACCCCTCCACTTT	CASSLGEGSPLHF
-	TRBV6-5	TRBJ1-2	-	TGTGCCAGCAGTGACTCAGGGAACTATGGCTACACCTTC	CASSDSGNYGYTF
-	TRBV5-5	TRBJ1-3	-	TGTGCCAGCTTCTGGACTGACTCTGGAAACACCATATATTTT	CASFWTDSGNTIYF
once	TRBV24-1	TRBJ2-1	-	TGTGCCACCAGTGCGCAGGGGGGAAATGAGCAGTTCTTC	CATSAQGGNEQFF
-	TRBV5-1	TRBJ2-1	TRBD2	TGCGCCAGCAGCGCTAGCGGGGGGAGCTCCTACAATGAGCAGTTCTTC	CASSASGGSSYNEQFF
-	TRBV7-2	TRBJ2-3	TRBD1	TGTGCCAGCAGCTTGGGACAGACAGATACGCAGTATTTT	CASSLGQTDTQYF
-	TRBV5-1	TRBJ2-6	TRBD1	TGCGCCAGCAGCTACACAGGGGGAGCGGGGGCCAACGTCCTGACTTTC	CASSYTGGAGANVLTF
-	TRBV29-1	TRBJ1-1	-	TGCAGCGTTGAACGGCTAGTGAACACTGAAGCTTTCTTT	CSVERLVNTEAFF
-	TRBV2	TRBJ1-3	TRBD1	TGTGCCAGCGGGGGACAGCTATTCTCTGGAAACACCATATATTTT	CASGGQLFSGNTIYF
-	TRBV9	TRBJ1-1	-	TGTGCCAGCAGCCCTATATACACTGAAGCTTTCTTT	CASSPIYTEAFF
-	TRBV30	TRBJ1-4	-	TGTGCCTGGAGTATCAGCACTCTCAATGAAAAACTGTTTTTT	CAWSISTLNEKLFF
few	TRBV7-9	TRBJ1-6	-	TGTGCCAGCAGCTTAGACAGAACCGTGGCGCCCCTCCACTTT	CASSLDRTVAPLHF
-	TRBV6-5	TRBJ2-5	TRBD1	TGTGCCAGCGGACGGCAGGGGGTGGCGGAGACCCAGTACTTC	CASGRQGVAETQYF
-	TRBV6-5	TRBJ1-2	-	TGTGCCAGCAGGCCCGGGGAAGGCCTTAACTATGGCTACACCTTC	CASRPGEGLNYGYTF